Listed below are T cell receptor beta chains from one sample, sequenced in a study of prognosis after radiotherapy for stage I lung cancer. TCRdb reanalysed the multiplex PCR reads using MiXCR and keeps one entry per CDR3 protein. This table holds roughly 9,000 distinct CDR3 sequences, around 62% found once. The specimen was PBMCs, collected before or after stereotactic body radiation therapy (not recorded which). These receptors came from a donor over 45 with non-small cell lung cancer. Each CDR3 is given with its conserved first and last residue. Fields, in order: J gene, clone size, D gene, V gene, CDR3 length, CDR3 DNA, CDR3 protein. The D gene is left open where the match is weak. Size is stated for part of the rows, as once, few or many counts, or as a class when the clone is expanded.

TRBJ2-3 once . TRBV6-2/TRBV6-3 15 TGTGCCAGCAGTGAAGCCCGACAGCACACAGATACGCAGTATTTT CASSEARQHTDTQYF
TRBJ1-1 . . TRBV6-2/TRBV6-3 14 TGTGCCAGCAGTTACTCGAGTAGGAACACTGAAGCTTTCTTT CASSYSSRNTEAFF
TRBJ2-7 . . TRBV6-5 13 TGTGCCAGCAGTTTGGACGGACCCTACGAGCAGTACTTC CASSLDGPYEQYF
TRBJ2-1 many . TRBV29-1 13 TGCAGCGTTGACAAACCAATTATCAATGAGCAGTTCTTC CSVDKPIINEQFF
TRBJ1-6 medium-sized . TRBV12-3/TRBV12-4 16 TGTGCCAGCAGTTTAGGGGGGTCAGTCATTCGATCACCCCTCCACTTT CASSLGGSVIRSPLHF
TRBJ2-3 medium-sized . TRBV10-3 17 TGTGCCATCAGTGAGGACTTCAGGGGGGGGGTCACAGATACGCAGTATTTT CAISEDFRGGVTDTQYF
TRBJ1-1 once TRBD1 TRBV6-1 14 TGTGCCAGCAGTGCCCCCTGGACAGGGACCCAAGCTTTCTTT CASSAPWTGTQAFF
TRBJ1-6 . TRBD1 TRBV20-1 14 TGCAGTGCCGGCGACAGGGGCAATAATTCACCCCTCCACTTT CSAGDRGNNSPLHF
TRBJ1-4 . TRBD1 TRBV6-2/TRBV6-3 18 TGTGCCAGCAGTTCGACAGGGGGGCCGCGGTCCCTTAATGAAAAGCTGTTTTTT CASSSTGGPRSLNEKLFF
TRBJ2-7 . . TRBV10-3 12 TGTGCCATCAGTTGGGGGCTGTATGAGCAGTACTTC CAISWGLYEQYF
TRBJ2-1 . . TRBV24-1 14 TGTGCCACCAGTCAAACTAGAGCATACAATGAGCAGTTCTTC CATSQTRAYNEQFF
TRBJ1-1 . . TRBV5-1 16 TGCGCCAGCAGCTTGGACGCTATGGGGATGAACACTGAAGCTTTCTTT CASSLDAMGMNTEAFF
TRBJ1-6 . . TRBV24-1 17 TGTGACACAAGATGCCCCTGGCAGGGGTGGTCGGGTTCACCCCTCCACTTT CDTRCPWQGWSGSPLHF
TRBJ2-7 . TRBD1 TRBV6-1 14 TGTGCCAGCAGGGCGAGTGGACAGGCCTACGAGCAGTACTTC CASRASGQAYEQYF
TRBJ2-3 medium-sized TRBD2 TRBV4-1 18 TGTGCCAGCAGCCAAGAAGCCAGTCATGGCGGGAGAACAGATACGCAGTATTTT CASSQEASHGGRTDTQYF
TRBJ1-6 . . TRBV30 13 TGTGCCTGGAGCGGAGGGAGTAATTCACCCCTCCACTTT CAWSGGSNSPLHF
TRBJ2-1 . . TRBV19 14 TGTGCCAGTAGGCGGGACCCCTCCACACGTGAGCAGTTCTTC CASRRDPSTREQFF
TRBJ1-1 . . TRBV19 13 TGTGCCAGTAGTAAGGCAGGGAACACTGAAGCTTTCTTT CASSKAGNTEAFF
TRBJ1-1 . . TRBV5-1 15 TGCGCCAGCAGCTTGGCCGCAGTAGGGTTCTCTGAAGCTTTCTTT CASSLAAVGFSEAFF
TRBJ2-1 . TRBD2 TRBV7-6 15 TGTGCCAGCAGCCTGGGACTAGCGGGTATCGATGAGCAGTTCTTC CASSLGLAGIDEQFF
TRBJ1-2 few TRBD1 TRBV7-9 14 TGTGCCGGCAGCTTGGGACAGGGCTCCTATTGCTACACCTTC CAGSLGQGSYCYTF
TRBJ2-1 . TRBD2 TRBV6-4 15 TGTGCCAGCAGTGATTCAGCGGGAGGATACAATGAGCAGTTCTTC CASSDSAGGYNEQFF
TRBJ2-5 many TRBD2 TRBV29-1 14 TGCAGCGTTGCGAGACGGGGGGGCAAGAGAACCCAGTACTTC CSVARRGGKRTQYF
TRBJ1-1 medium-sized . TRBV7-9 11 TGTGCCGGCGAACAGAACACTGAAGCTTTCTTT CAGEQNTEAFF
TRBJ1-4 medium-sized TRBD1 TRBV6-5 18 TGTGCCAGCAGTTCGACAGGGGGGCCGCGGGCCCTTAATGAAAAACTGTTTTTT CASSSTGGPRALNEKLFF
TRBJ2-1 . . TRBV20-1 14 TGCAGTGCTGTCAGACTAGAGGGGTACAATGAGCAGTTCTTC CSAVRLEGYNEQFF
TRBJ2-7 medium-sized . TRBV11-3 13 TGTGCCAGCAGCTTAGGAGGGGTAGGCGAGCAGTACTTC CASSLGGVGEQYF
TRBJ2-1 . . TRBV5-6 16 TGTGCCAGCAGTGGGGGGTTGGTGGGCTCCTACAATGAGCAGTTCTTC CASSGGLVGSYNEQFF
TRBJ2-1 . . TRBV11-2 14 TGTGCCAGCAGCCCCTCGGTGTCCTACAATGAGCAGTTCTTC CASSPSVSYNEQFF
TRBJ2-7 medium-sized . TRBV6-1 15 TGTGCCAGCAGTGAATGGCGGGTGCCCTCCTACGAGCAGTACTTC CASSEWRVPSYEQYF
TRBJ1-5 medium-sized . TRBV7-8 16 TGTGCCAGCAGCTTAGCGGTGGCAGACGGCAATCAGCCCCAGCATTTT CASSLAVADGNQPQHF
TRBJ2-3 many TRBD2 TRBV5-1 16 TGCGCCAGCAGCTTGCGCCCTAGCGGAAGCACAGATACGCAGTATTTT CASSLRPSGSTDTQYF
TRBJ1-6 . TRBD1 TRBV10-2 14 TGCGCCAGCAGGGGACAGTTGAGAGCTTCACCCCTCCACTTT CASRGQLRASPLHF
TRBJ2-7 . TRBD1 TRBV4-1 16 TGCGCCAGCAGCCCTTCGGACAGGGGCCGAGCCTACGAGCAGTACTTC CASSPSDRGRAYEQYF
TRBJ2-1 . . TRBV7-8 13 TGTGCCAGCAGCGCCCGGGGGTACAATGAGCAGTTCTTC CASSARGYNEQFF
TRBJ2-3 . . TRBV20-1 14 TGCAGTGCTAGCAGGGGAATCGAGGGAGATACGCAGTATTTT CSASRGIEGDTQYF
TRBJ2-7 . . TRBV29-1 11 TGCAGCGCCCTCGGGAAAACGGAGCAGTACTTC CSALGKTEQYF
TRBJ2-1 large TRBD1 TRBV6-1 15 TGTGCCAGCAGTGAGGGGACAGGGACTAACAATGAGCAGTTCTTC CASSEGTGTNNEQFF